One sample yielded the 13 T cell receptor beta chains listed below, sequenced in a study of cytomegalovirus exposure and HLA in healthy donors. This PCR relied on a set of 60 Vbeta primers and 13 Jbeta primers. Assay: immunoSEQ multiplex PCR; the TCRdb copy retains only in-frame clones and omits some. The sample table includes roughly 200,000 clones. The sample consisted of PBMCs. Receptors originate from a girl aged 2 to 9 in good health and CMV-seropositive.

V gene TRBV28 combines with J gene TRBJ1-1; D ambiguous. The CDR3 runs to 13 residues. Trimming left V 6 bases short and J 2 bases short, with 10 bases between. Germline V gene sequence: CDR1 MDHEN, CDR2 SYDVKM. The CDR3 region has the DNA TGTGCCAGCAGAACTCAGGTCAACACTGAAGCTTTCTTT. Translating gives CASRTQVNTEAFF.

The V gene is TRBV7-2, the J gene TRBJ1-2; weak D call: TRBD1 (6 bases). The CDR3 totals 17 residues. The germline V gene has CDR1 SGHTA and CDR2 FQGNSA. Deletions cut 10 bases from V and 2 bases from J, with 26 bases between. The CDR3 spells CATYIPGAPPPNYGYTF. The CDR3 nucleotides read TGTGCCACCTACATCCCAGGGGCCCCCCCACCAAACTATGGCTACACCTTC.

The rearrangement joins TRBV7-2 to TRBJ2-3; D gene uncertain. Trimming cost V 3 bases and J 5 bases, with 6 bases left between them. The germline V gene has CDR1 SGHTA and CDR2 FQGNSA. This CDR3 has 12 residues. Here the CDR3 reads CASSFFVDTQYF. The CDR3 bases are TGTGCCAGCAGCTTCTTCGTAGATACGCAGTATTTT.

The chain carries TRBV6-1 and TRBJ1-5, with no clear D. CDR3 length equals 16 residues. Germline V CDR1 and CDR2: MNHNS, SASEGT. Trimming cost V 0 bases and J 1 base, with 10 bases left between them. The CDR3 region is CASSEAVRVSNQPQHF. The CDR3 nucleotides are TGTGCCAGCAGTGAAGCTGTTCGGGTAAGCAATCAGCCCCAGCATTTT.

The CDR3 reads CASSPRGRLTGELFF. CDR3 in DNA: TGTGCCAGCAGCCCTCGGGGAAGGTTGACCGGGGAGCTGTTTTTT. V is TRBV28 and J is TRBJ2-2; maybe TRBD2 (5 bases). Germline lookup yields CDR1 MDHEN and CDR2 SYDVKM. V was shortened by 6 bases and J by 5 bases, with 16 bases between the two germline ends. CDR3 length: 15 residues. The whole variable domain, filled in from reference TRBV28 and TRBJ2-2, reads DVKVTQSSRYLVKRTGEKVFLECVQDMDHENMFWYRQDPGLGLRLIYFSYDVKMKEKGDIPEGYSVSREKKERFSLILESASTNQTSMYLCASSPRGRLTGELFFGEGSRLTVL.

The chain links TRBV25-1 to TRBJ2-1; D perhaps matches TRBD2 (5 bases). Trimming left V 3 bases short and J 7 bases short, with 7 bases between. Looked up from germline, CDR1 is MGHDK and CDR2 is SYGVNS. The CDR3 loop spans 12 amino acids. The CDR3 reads CASSDRRNEQFF. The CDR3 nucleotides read TGTGCCAGCAGTGACAGGAGGAATGAGCAGTTCTTC.

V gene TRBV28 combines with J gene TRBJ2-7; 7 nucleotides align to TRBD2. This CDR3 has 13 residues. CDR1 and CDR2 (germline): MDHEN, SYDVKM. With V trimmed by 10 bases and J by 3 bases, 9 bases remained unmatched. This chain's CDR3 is CATLSGVNYEQYF. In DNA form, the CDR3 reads TGTGCCACCTTGAGCGGGGTAAACTACGAGCAGTACTTC. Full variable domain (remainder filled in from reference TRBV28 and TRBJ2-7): DVKVTQSSRYLVKRTGEKVFLECVQDMDHENMFWYRQDPGLGLRLIYFSYDVKMKEKGDIPEGYSVSREKKERFSLILESASTNQTSMYLCATLSGVNYEQYFGPGTRLTVT.

CDR3 bases: TGCAGCGTTGAGGGTCTAGCAATTAATGAGCAGTTCTTC. This translates into CSVEGLAINEQFF. The chain is built from TRBV29-1 and TRBJ2-1; possibly TRBD2 for D (5 bases). CDR3 length equals 13 residues. Trimming shortened V by 3 bases and J by 7 bases, and 13 bases separated the two germline ends. Germline values: CDR1 SQVTM, CDR2 ANQGSEA.

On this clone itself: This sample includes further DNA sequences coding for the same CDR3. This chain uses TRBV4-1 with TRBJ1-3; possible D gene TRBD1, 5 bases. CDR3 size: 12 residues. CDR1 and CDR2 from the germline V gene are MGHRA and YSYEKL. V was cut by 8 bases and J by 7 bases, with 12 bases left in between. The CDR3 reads CASAGRMNTIYF. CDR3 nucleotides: TGCGCCAGCGCGGGGCGCATGAACACCATATATTTT.

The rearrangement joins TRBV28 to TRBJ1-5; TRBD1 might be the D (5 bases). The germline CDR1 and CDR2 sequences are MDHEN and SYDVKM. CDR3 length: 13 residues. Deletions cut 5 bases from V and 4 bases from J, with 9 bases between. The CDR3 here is CASSNPGNQPQHF. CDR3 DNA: TGTGCCAGCAGTAACCCAGGGAATCAGCCCCAGCATTTT.

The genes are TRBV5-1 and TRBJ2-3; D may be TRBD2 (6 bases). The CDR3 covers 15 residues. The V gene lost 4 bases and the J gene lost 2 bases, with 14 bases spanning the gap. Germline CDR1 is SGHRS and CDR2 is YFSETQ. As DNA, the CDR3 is TGCGCCAGCAGCCTTAGCGGAACCTCCACAGATACGCAGTATTTT. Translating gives CASSLSGTSTDTQYF.

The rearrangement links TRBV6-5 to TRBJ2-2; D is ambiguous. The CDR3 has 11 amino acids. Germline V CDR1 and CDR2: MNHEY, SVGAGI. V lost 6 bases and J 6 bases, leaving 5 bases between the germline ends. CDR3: CASSSPGELFF. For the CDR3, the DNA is TGTGCCAGCAGCTCCCCCGGGGAGCTGTTTTTT.

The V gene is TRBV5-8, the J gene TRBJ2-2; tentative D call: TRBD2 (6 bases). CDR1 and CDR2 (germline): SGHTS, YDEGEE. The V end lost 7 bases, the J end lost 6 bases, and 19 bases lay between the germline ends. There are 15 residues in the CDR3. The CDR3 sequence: CASASGSRRAGELFF. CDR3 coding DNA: TGTGCCAGCGCCAGCGGGTCCCGGAGGGCCGGGGAGCTGTTTTTT.